The entry below gives a single TCR beta chain sequence along with its context. The CDR3 has 13 amino acids. With 6 bases clipped from V and 5 bases from J, the junction kept 6 bases outside the gene matches. In germline, CDR1 is MDHEN, CDR2 SYDVKM. Original data processing: Reference gene primers were amplified, and this amplification served to estimate nucleated cell counts. The table came from immunoSEQ multiplex PCR; TCRdb's copy has only in-frame clones and leaves some out. V and J calls and clone size are copied from that table; D and trimming were computed from the DNA. The sample lists roughly 150,000 clones; around four fifths were seen once. This entry comes from a study of blood T cell repertoires in COVID-19.

The J gene is TRBJ2-5, the V gene TRBV28; 7 bases are a match to TRBD2. Sample: peripheral blood. The sequence was collected from a woman of 80 years or more with COVID-19, enrolled during active disease. The CDR3 bases are TGTGCCAGCAGCCGAGCGGGGCGGGAGACCCAGTACTTC. It codes for CASSRAGRETQYF.